The 10 T cell receptor beta chains in this list originate from one sample, sequenced in a study of OX40 agonist ivuxolimab in advanced cancers. The method was immunoSEQ multiplex PCR; TCRdb's version includes in-frame clones alone and lacks a portion of them. The data hold 60,000 to 90,000 clones, with around 80% observed a single time. Sequencing was performed on CD4+ or CD8+ T cells sorted from blood, taken in a trial of the OX40 agonist ivuxolimab. Source of these receptors: an adult with an advanced solid tumor such as melanoma, head and neck, liver or kidney cancer.

The V call is TRBV5-4, the J call TRBJ1-4; D is unclear. The CDR3 is made up of 15 amino acids. Trimming took off 1 base at V and 7 bases at J, with 14 bases between the two ends. Per the germline V gene, CDR1 is SGHNT and CDR2 is YYREEE (reference sequence). For the CDR3, the DNA is TGTGCCAGCAGCTTGTCGACGACTGTGGGTGAAAAACTGTTTTTT. Protein: CASSLSTTVGEKLFF.

The V gene is TRBV4-3, the J gene TRBJ2-3; the match to TRBD2 covers 9 bases. V shed 1 base, J shed 3 bases, and the junction held 8 bases outside the gene matches. Germline V gene sequence: CDR1 LGHNA, CDR2 YSLEER. The length of the CDR3 is 17 residues. The CDR3 reads CASSQAWGAGGTDTQYF. In DNA, the CDR3 is TGCGCCAGCAGCCAAGCTTGGGGAGCGGGAGGTACAGATACGCAGTATTTT.

The V call is TRBV11-3, the J call TRBJ2-3; TRBD2 might be the D (6 bases). From germline, CDR1 is SGHNT and CDR2 YENEEA. V shed 5 bases and J shed 1 base, with 13 bases lying between them. There are 15 residues in the CDR3. CDR3: CASSNRDSGTDTQYF. CDR3 DNA sequence: TGTGCCAGCAGCAACCGGGACTCAGGCACAGATACGCAGTATTTT.

This clone was seen a few times. The chain has TRBV7-9 and TRBJ2-5; 10 nucleotides line up with TRBD1. Germline V lookup: CDR1 SEHNR, CDR2 FQNEAQ (reference sequence). V lost 5 bases, J lost 4 bases, and 4 bases stayed unmatched. This CDR3 is built from 14 residues. The CDR3 loop reads CASSSRTGGETQYF. The DNA of the CDR3 is TGTGCCAGCAGCAGCCGGACAGGGGGAGAGACCCAGTACTTC.

The rearrangement links TRBV10-3 to TRBJ2-3; tentatively, D is TRBD1 (7 bases). CDR3 length: 16 amino acids. V dropped 6 bases and J dropped 3 bases, with 19 bases sitting between them. Looked up from germline, CDR1 is ENHRY and CDR2 is SYGVKD. CDR3 loop: CAISSGQRAGTDTQYF. In nucleotides, the CDR3 is TGTGCCATCAGCTCGGGACAGCGGGCAGGGACAGATACGCAGTATTTT.

Written as DNA, the CDR3 is TGTGCCAGCAGTAAGCTGACAGGGGCCTACGAGCAGTACTTC. The encoded protein is CASSKLTGAYEQYF. The chain uses TRBV6-5 and TRBJ2-7, with 8 bases identical to TRBD1. This CDR3 spans 14 amino acids. Germline trimming cut 5 bases from V and 2 bases from J; bases unmatched to any gene: 5. Germline V gene lookup returns CDR1 MNHEY and CDR2 SVGAGI.

In its sample, this clone was seen a few times. The chain links TRBV5-1 to TRBJ2-5; tentatively, D is TRBD2 (6 bases). V was trimmed by 4 bases and J by 3 bases, leaving 16 bases between them. The CDR3 runs 15 residues. Germline V gene data show CDR1 as SGHRS and CDR2 as YFSETQ. For the CDR3, the DNA is TGCGCCAGCAGCGAAACCGGGACTCTAAAAGAGACCCAGTACTTC. Encoded protein: CASSETGTLKETQYF.

The chain recombines TRBV4-1 with TRBJ2-7, with no clear D. Between the trimmed V and J ends, which lost 1 base and 3 bases, there was a span of 4 bases. The CDR3 is made up of 12 amino acids. Germline V gene sequence: CDR1 MGHRA, CDR2 YSYEKL. The DNA for the CDR3 is TGCGCCAGCAGCCAAGTGGACTACGAGCAGTACTTC. Its translation: CASSQVDYEQYF.

This clone came up a few times. V gene TRBV5-4 combines with J gene TRBJ2-7; TRBD2 aligns across 12 bases. V lost 4 bases to trimming and J lost 4 bases; unmatched junction nucleotides: 12. The CDR3 has 17 residues. Germline CDR1 reads SGHNT; CDR2 reads YYREEE (reference sequence). The CDR3 DNA sequence: TGTGCCAGCAGCGCGACTAGCGGGAGACCCGGGGGGTACGAGCAGTACTTC. Amino acids: CASSATSGRPGGYEQYF.

V gene TRBV28 combines with J gene TRBJ2-7; D is unclear. The V gene lost 5 bases and the J gene lost 3 bases, with 11 bases spanning the gap. The CDR3 runs 13 residues. Germline V gives CDR1 MDHEN, CDR2 SYDVKM. The CDR3 protein is CASSPRASYEQYF. For the CDR3, the DNA is TGTGCCAGCAGTCCCCGGGCTAGCTACGAGCAGTACTTC.